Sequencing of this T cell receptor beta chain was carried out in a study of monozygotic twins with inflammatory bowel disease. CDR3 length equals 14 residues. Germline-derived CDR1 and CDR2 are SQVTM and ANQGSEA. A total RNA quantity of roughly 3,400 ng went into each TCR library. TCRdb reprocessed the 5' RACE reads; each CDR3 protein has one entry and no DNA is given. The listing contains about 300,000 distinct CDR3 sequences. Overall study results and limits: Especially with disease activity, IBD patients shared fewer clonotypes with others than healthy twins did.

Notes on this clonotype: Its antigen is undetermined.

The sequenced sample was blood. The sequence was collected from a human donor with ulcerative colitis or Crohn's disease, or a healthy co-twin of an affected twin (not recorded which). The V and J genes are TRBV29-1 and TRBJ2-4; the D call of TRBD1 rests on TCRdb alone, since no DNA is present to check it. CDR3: CSVGWQGVQNIQYF. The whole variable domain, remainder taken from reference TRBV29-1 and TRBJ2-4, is SAVISQKPSRDICQRGTSLTIQCQVDSQVTMMFWYRQQPGQSLTLIATANQGSEATYESGFVIDKFPISRPNLTFSTLTVSNMSPEDSSIYLCSVGWQGVQNIQYFGAGTRLSVL.